These T cell receptor beta chains were read from a single sample in a study of blood T cells in healthy people across ages. TCRdb re-called the 5' RACE reads through MiXCR, storing one row per CDR3 protein. The profile shows 1.5 million to 2 million distinct CDR3 sequences, 28% of them singletons. The sample consisted of blood. Source of these receptors: a woman in her twenties or thirties in good health. Both conserved end residues are part of each CDR3. A D gene is named only where the DNA matches it firmly. Only some rows state a clone size, as once, few, many or a class for expanded clones.

length	V	J	D	size	DNA	CDR3
18	TRBV20-1	TRBJ2-1	.	many	TGCAGTGCTAGATCCGTAGGGGGACCCGGGGGCTCCTACAATGAGCAGTTCTTC	CSARSVGGPGGSYNEQFF
15	TRBV5-1	TRBJ1-2	TRBD1	many	TGCGCCAGCAGCTCCACAGGGGGCGCGGAATTCGGCTACACCTTC	CASSSTGGAEFGYTF
14	TRBV14	TRBJ1-1	TRBD1	.	TGTGCCAGCAGCCCGAACAGGGGGCATACTGAAGCTTTCTTT	CASSPNRGHTEAFF
17	TRBV27	TRBJ2-1	TRBD1	.	TGTGCCAGCAGTGCACAAAGTTGGACAGGCCCTAGGAATGAGCAGTTCTTC	CASSAQSWTGPRNEQFF
15	TRBV28	TRBJ2-7	.	many	TGTGCCAGCAGCCTCCCTAACAGGGAGCGCTACGAGCAGTACTTC	CASSLPNRERYEQYF
17	TRBV6-2/TRBV6-3	TRBJ2-1	.	.	TGTGCCAGCAGTAACCGGGTTTGGGGCCCGAGGCAGCATGAGCAGTTCTTC	CASSNRVWGPRQHEQFF
13	TRBV7-3	TRBJ1-5	.	.	TGTGCCAGCAGCTTAGGGGGAAAACAGCCCCAGCATTTT	CASSLGGKQPQHF
17	TRBV12-3/TRBV12-4	TRBJ1-1	TRBD1	few	TGTGCCAGCGTGGGCGGGACAGGGGCACCCTGGAACACTGAAGCTTTCTTT	CASVGGTGAPWNTEAFF
12	TRBV10-3	TRBJ2-4	.	.	TGTGCCATCAGTGAGTCGGGTATCAAGCAGTACTTC	CAISESGIKQYF
17	TRBV29-1	TRBJ1-6	TRBD1	few	TGCAGCGTTGAAGATGGGGGGGCAGGGACAGGGGCTTCACCCCTCCACTTT	CSVEDGGAGTGASPLHF
13	TRBV7-3	TRBJ2-2	.	.	TGTGCCAGCAGCCTCATTAGCGCCGGGGAGCTGTTTTTT	CASSLISAGELFF
14	TRBV6-6	TRBJ2-7	.	.	TGTACCAGTTCAGAGCGTCAGATATCCTACGAGCAGTACTTC	CTSSERQISYEQYF
15	TRBV6-2/TRBV6-3	TRBJ2-1	TRBD1	.	TGTGCCAGCAGCGAAACCGGGACAGGATACAATGAGCAGTTCTTC	CASSETGTGYNEQFF
14	TRBV5-6	TRBJ2-1	.	few	TGTGCCAGCATCGGTCGGACTGTCGAGAATGAGCAGTTCTTC	CASIGRTVENEQFF
16	TRBV11-3	TRBJ2-1	.	few	TGTGCCAGCAGCTTAGAACTAGCTGAAGACCACAATGAGCAGTTCTTC	CASSLELAEDHNEQFF
15	TRBV28	TRBJ2-7	.	.	TGTGCCAGAGGTCGTAGGACAGAGTTTTTCTACGAGCAGTACTTC	CARGRRTEFFYEQYF
16	TRBV3-1	TRBJ2-2	.	.	TGTGCCAGCAGCCGGAGCAGGGTGACGAACACCGGGGAGCTGTTTTTT	CASSRSRVTNTGELFF
13	TRBV20-1	TRBJ2-5	.	many	TGCAGTGCTAGGCGTTCGTACCAAGAGACCCAGTACTTC	CSARRSYQETQYF